This T cell receptor (beta chain) comes out of a study of PD-L1 blockade in urothelial cancer. On the study more broadly: Bladder-origin urothelial cancer in males covered most of the roughly 29 patients. Study results and limitations: For durable-benefit patients, tumor-associated blood clones expanded more at 3 weeks.

Libraries were prepared by immunoSEQ multiplex PCR; TCRdb keeps only in-frame clonotypes and omits some of them. The data show some 40,000 clones, 85% seen once. Turning to this clone: Antigen: not known.

Indicated time point: pretreatment peripheral blood. Urothelial carcinoma in patients was locally advanced or metastatic. The CDR3 has 15 amino acids. CDR1 and CDR2 (germline): SGHRS, YFSETQ. V lost 0 bases and J lost 1; bases outside the gene matches: 3. Sequences were derived from PBMCs, sampled around atezolizumab (anti-PD-L1) treatment. The TCR originated in a man older than 75 with urothelial cancer. The chain uses TRBV5-1 and TRBJ2-5; 7 positions agree with TRBD2. The CDR3 region has the DNA TGCGCCAGCAGCTTGGCTGCGGGAGTCCAAGAGACCCAGTACTTC. It translates to CASSLAAGVQETQYF. Full variable domain (remainder filled in from reference TRBV5-1 and TRBJ2-5): KAGVTQTPRYLIKTRGQQVTLSCSPISGHRSVSWYQQTPGQGLQFLFEYFSETQRNKGNFPGRFSGRQFSNSRSEMNVSTLELGDSALYLCASSLAAGVQETQYFGPGTRLLVL.